The entry below gives a single T cell receptor beta chain sequence along with its context. Its specificity is unknown. Healthy bone marrow donors made up the donor group. This record belongs to a study of cytomegalovirus exposure and HLA in healthy donors. Study-level points and caveats: CMV serostatus was the only immune exposure information that was available.

This CDR3 region has 15 residues. Looked up from germline, CDR1 is MDHEN and CDR2 is SYDVKM. V lost 6 bases and J lost 12; bases outside the gene matches: 15. Vbeta (60) and Jbeta (13) primers were used in the PCR. Some clones are missing from TCRdb's copy, which holds only in-frame ones; the method was immunoSEQ multiplex PCR. Its table lists 75,000 to 85,000 clones. The receptor comes from a man aged 45-60 years in good health and CMV-seronegative. The sample comprised PBMCs. The chain links TRBV28 to TRBJ2-5; TRBD2 matches at 11 bases. CDR3 in DNA: TGTGCCAGCAGGGGGACTAGCGGATTACTTCGCTACGAGTACTTC. This encodes CASRGTSGLLRYEYF.